This T cell receptor beta chain comes out of a study of radiation and T cells in renal cell carcinoma. Looking at the study overall: Nephrectomy followed 15 Gy stereotactic body radiation by 4 weeks.

Whole-study findings and limits: In blood, top tumor clones expanded by 2 weeks, shrinking by 4. Baseline intratumoral clonotype presence is unknown without pretreatment biopsies.

About this clone: Its cognate antigen is unknown.

Documented time point: blood 2 weeks post-SBRT. Treatment denoted: 15 Gy SBRT to primary tumor, nephrectomy 4 weeks later. Measured with immunoSEQ multiplex PCR; TCRdb has only the in-frame clones, and not every one. The data contain roughly 75,000 clones, around 76% of them seen just once; the ten biggest clones take up 5.8%. This TCR was recovered from a man in his fifties or sixties with renal cell carcinoma. This material consisted of blood, taken from a patient whose treatment included radiotherapy and nephrectomy.

This CDR3 is CASSLASGSADTQYF. The CDR3 DNA follows: TGTGCCAGCAGCTTAGCGAGCGGGAGTGCAGATACGCAGTATTTT. This rearrangement joins TRBV7-9 to TRBJ2-3, with 8 bases fitting TRBD2. V dropped 0 bases and J dropped 4; count of bases not matched to a gene: 3. Germline V gene lookup returns CDR1 SEHNR and CDR2 FQNEAQ (reference sequence). The CDR3 runs to 15 residues.